The clone carrying this T cell receptor (beta chain) was detected only a few times. Its antigen is undetermined. The data were taken from a study of T-cell memory formation after mild COVID-19. Study results and limitations: Some SARS-CoV-2-responding clones were already detected in memory before infection. Clones that contracted from day 15 to 85 had balanced CD4/CD8; later expanders were CD4+ biased.

The TCR alpha and TCR beta cDNA libraries, bearing sample barcodes and UMIs, were generated by 5'RACE using constant-segment primers. TCRdb ran MiXCR on the 5' RACE reads and lists one entry per CDR3 protein. The sample has approximately 490,000 distinct CDR3 sequences, about a fifth seen once; the top ten hold around 13%. The V end was cut by 5 bases, the J end by 4 bases, with 9 bases between. The CDR3 is 13 residues long. Germline assignment: CDR1 SGHTA and CDR2 FQGTGA. V gene TRBV7-3 combines with J gene TRBJ2-1; D gene uncertain. Sequencing was performed on PBMCs or a T cell subset sorted from them (not recorded which). The TCR originated in an adult woman who had mild COVID-19 (a few samples of this study predate the infection). Cell type and time point are not known. The CDR3 DNA is TGTGCCAGCAGCCAGAACGAGTACAATGAGCAGTTCTTC. It specifies CASSQNEYNEQFF.